These T cell receptor beta chains were read from a single sample in a study of T cell changes during pregnancy in multiple sclerosis. The method was immunoSEQ multiplex PCR; TCRdb's version includes in-frame clones alone and lacks a portion of them. The sample includes around 33,000 clones, around 90% seen only once; the top ten take under 0.75%. The input for sequencing was CD4+ T cells from peripheral blood mononuclear cells, taken in the third trimester of pregnancy. Every receptor here comes from a female donor in good health, enrolled as a control in a pregnancy study. Each CDR3 is given without its conserved first and last residue. Size values are once, few and many counts, or a class for expanded clones, and some rows have none.

TRBJ2-1,TRBV5-1,once,10,ASSLTDNEQF
TRBJ1-1,TRBV11-3,NA,16,ASSLVSVLAGANTEAF
TRBJ1-5,TRBV29-1,few,13,SVVDGFLGNQPQH
TRBJ2-7,TRBV2,NA,13,ASRGLAGGDREQY
TRBJ2-3,TRBV11-3,once,13,ASSSRLASTDTQY
TRBJ2-3,TRBV5-1,NA,12,ASSLGQNTDTQY
TRBJ2-3,TRBV29-1,medium-sized,12,SVEVWQAGDTQY
TRBJ1-2,TRBV5-4,NA,12,ASSRGDRDYGYT
TRBJ2-2,TRBV2,NA,11,ASIGGRGGELF
TRBJ2-7,TRBV25-1,NA,13,ASSEYRGGSDEQY
TRBJ2-1,TRBV5-5,NA,13,ASTLGLAGEYEQF
TRBJ2-1,TRBV2,NA,10,ASKRGGDEQF
TRBJ1-6,TRBV7-8,once,11,ASSTTGNSPLH
TRBJ2-1,TRBV9,NA,14,ASSEGGLSSYNEQF
TRBJ1-2,TRBV5-6,NA,9,ASSLVDGYT
TRBJ1-3,TRBV6-5,NA,14,ASSYSGGYSGNTIY
TRBJ1-5,TRBV6-6,NA,14,ASSRTGARGHQPQH
TRBJ2-2,TRBV5-1,medium-sized,14,ASRATVNSNTGELF
TRBJ2-4,TRBV5-6,NA,13,ASSLGGPGKNIQY
TRBJ1-3,TRBV28,NA,12,ASSFSGGGNTIY
TRBJ2-1,TRBV19,once,13,ASSDPTSGHNEQF
TRBJ1-1,TRBV6-5,NA,11,ASSPTGNTEAF
TRBJ2-7,TRBV4-1,NA,16,ASSQDSASGRGSYEQY
TRBJ1-1,TRBV30,few,11,AWSYRGRAEAF
TRBJ2-1,TRBV6-1,NA,12,ASRGLAAANEQF
TRBJ2-6,TRBV19,NA,15,ASRPWDRASGANVLT